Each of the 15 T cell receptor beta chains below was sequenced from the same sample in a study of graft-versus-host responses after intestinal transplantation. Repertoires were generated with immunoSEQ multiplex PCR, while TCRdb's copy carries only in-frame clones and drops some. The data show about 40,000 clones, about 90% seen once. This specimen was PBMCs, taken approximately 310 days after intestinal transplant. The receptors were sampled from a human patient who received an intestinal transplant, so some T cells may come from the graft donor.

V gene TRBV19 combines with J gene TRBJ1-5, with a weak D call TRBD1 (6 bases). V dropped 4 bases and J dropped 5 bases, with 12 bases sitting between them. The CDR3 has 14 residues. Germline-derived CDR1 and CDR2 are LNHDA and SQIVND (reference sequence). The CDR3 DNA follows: TGTGCCAGTAGTACTCTAGACAGGTATCAGCCCCAGCATTTT. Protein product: CASSTLDRYQPQHF.

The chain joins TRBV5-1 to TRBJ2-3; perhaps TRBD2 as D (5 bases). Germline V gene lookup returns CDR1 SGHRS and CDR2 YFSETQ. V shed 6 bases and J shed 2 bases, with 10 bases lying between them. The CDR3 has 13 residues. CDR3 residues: CASTGWVTDTQYF. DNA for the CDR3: TGCGCCAGCACGGGGTGGGTCACAGATACGCAGTATTTT.

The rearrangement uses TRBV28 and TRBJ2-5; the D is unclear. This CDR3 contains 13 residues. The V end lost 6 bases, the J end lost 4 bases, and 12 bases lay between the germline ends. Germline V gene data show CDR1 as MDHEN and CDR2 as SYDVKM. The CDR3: CASSPPEGETQYF. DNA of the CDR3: TGTGCCAGCAGCCCTCCAGAAGGAGAGACCCAGTACTTC.

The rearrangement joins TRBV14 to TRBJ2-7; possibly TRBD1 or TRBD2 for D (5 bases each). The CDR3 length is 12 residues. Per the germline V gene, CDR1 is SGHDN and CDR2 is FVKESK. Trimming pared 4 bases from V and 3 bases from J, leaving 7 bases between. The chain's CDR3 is CASSRDGYEQYF. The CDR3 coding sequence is TGTGCCAGCAGCCGGGACGGCTACGAGCAGTACTTC. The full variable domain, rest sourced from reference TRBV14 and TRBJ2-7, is EAGVTQFPSHSVIEKGQTVTLRCDPISGHDNLYWYRRVMGKEIKFLLHFVKESKQDESGMPNNRFLAERTGGTYSTLKVQPAELEDSGVYFCASSRDGYEQYFGPGTRLTVT.

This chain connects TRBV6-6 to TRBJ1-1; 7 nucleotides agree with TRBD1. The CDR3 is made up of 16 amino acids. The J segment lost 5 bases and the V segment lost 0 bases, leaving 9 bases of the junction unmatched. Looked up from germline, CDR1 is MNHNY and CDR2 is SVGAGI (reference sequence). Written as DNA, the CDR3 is TGTGCCAGCAGTTACTCCGGGACGACAGGGAGAACTGAAGCTTTCTTT. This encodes CASSYSGTTGRTEAFF.

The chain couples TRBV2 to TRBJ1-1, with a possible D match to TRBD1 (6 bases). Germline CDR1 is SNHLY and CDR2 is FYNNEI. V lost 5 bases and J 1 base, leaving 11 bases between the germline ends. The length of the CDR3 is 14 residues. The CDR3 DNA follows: TGTGCCAGCAGTTATCGCAGGGGGAACACTGAAGCTTTCTTT. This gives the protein CASSYRRGNTEAFF.

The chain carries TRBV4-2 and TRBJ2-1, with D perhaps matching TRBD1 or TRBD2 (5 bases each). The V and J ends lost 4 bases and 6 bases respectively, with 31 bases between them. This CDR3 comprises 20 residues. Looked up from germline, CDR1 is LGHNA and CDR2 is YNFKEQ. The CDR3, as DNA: TGTGCCAGCAGCCGACTCGCCACCGGGACGGGTACTCTATCGGTCAATGAGCAGTTCTTC. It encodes CASSRLATGTGTLSVNEQFF.

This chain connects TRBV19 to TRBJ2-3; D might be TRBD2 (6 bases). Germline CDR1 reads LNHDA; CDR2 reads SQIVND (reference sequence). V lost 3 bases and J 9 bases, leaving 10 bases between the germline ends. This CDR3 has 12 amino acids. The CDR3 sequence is CASSIVGGTQYF. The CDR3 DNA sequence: TGTGCCAGTAGTATTGTGGGAGGAACGCAGTATTTT. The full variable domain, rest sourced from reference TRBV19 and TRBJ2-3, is DGGITQSPKYLFRKEGQNVTLSCEQNLNHDAMYWYRQDPGQGLRLIYYSQIVNDFQKGDIAEGYSVSREKKESFPLTVTSAQKNPTAFYLCASSIVGGTQYFGPGTRLTVL.

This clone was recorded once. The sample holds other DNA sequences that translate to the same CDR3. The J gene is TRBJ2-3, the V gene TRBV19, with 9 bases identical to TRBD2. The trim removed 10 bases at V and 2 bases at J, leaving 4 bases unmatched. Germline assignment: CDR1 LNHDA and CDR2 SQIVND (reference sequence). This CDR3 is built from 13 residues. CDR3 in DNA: TGTGCCACCCGACTAGCGGCCACAGATACGCAGTATTTT. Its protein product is CATRLAATDTQYF.

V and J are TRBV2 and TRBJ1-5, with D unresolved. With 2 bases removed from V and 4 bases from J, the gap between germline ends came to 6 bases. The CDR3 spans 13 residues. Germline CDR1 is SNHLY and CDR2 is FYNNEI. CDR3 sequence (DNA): TGTGCCAGCAGTGAACTGGGGAATCAGCCCCAGCATTTT. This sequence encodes CASSELGNQPQHF.

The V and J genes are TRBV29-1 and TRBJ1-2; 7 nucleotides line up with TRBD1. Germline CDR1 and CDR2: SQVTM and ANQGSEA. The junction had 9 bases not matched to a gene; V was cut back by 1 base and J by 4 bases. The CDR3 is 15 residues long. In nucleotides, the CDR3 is TGCAGCGTTGAAGGTGACAGGGACCGAATCTATGGCTACACCTTC. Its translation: CSVEGDRDRIYGYTF.

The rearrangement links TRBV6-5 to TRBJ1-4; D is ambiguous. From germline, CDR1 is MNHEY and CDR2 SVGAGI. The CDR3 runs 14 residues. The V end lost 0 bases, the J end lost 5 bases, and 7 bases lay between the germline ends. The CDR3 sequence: CASSYSSENEKLFF. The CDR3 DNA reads TGTGCCAGCAGTTACTCGTCGGAGAATGAAAAACTGTTTTTT.

In nucleotides, the CDR3 is TGTGCCAGCAGTTTCCAGCAAAACTATGGCTACACCTTC. Its protein is CASSFQQNYGYTF. The chain carries TRBV28 and TRBJ1-2; no clear D. The CDR3 is 13 residues long. Deletions cut 3 bases from V and 2 bases from J, with 7 bases between. The germline V gene has CDR1 MDHEN and CDR2 SYDVKM.

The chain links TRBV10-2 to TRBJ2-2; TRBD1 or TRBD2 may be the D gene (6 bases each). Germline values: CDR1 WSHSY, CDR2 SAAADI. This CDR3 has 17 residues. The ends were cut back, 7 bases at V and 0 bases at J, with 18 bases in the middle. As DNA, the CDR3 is TGCGCCAGCATGGAGGGGGTCGGACTCCCGAACACCGGGGAGCTGTTTTTT. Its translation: CASMEGVGLPNTGELFF.

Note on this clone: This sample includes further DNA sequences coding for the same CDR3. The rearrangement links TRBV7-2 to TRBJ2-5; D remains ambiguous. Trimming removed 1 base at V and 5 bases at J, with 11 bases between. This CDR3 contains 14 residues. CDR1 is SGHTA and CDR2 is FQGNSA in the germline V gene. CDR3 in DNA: TGTGCCAGCAGCTTAGGTGGTAGTGGGGAGACCCAGTACTTC. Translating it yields CASSLGGSGETQYF.